This TCR beta chain was documented in a study of T cell responses to AZD1222 COVID-19 vaccine (dated by TCRdb to the early 2020s). Turning to the overall study: AZD1222 recipients given second doses at about 4 weeks or at about 12 weeks were pooled, since spike-specific TCR depth and breadth were not found to differ between the two schedules. TCR sequencing was performed for roughly 250 trial participants, of whom about 200 were given two doses of AZD1222 and around 25 were given two doses of MenACWY control vaccine. Trial participants were enrolled by age into subgroups of 18-55, 56-69 and 70-plus years, and about 150, 27 and 61 TCR-sequenced participants, respectively, were included in these subgroups. Summary of the overall study and its limitations: Conclusions about previously exposed vaccinees are limited, since just a handful of AZD1222 recipients were seropositive for SARS-CoV-2 at baseline. In the small 56-69-year group, the increase in depth fell short of significance, most likely because of low power. Most participants were white British and females outnumbered males, and the authors suggested that clonal diversity may have been underestimated. Because no day 14 peak-response samples were available, the repertoires could be characterized only after the peak T cell response. Reportedly, close to half of the unique spike-specific TCRs recognized epitopes lying outside the regions that are mutated in the B.1.351 and B.1.1.7 variants. CD4 TCRs associated with the vaccine covered the entire spike protein, and the dominant responses were in regions 160-218 and 743-854. After two AZD1222 doses, both the breadth and the depth of spike-specific TCRs were significantly higher than at day 0 and than in MenACWY recipients.

The CDR3 regions of human TCRbeta chains were subjected to immunosequencing. Turning to the authors' computational methods: TCRs in the repertoires were matched against a reference library of SARS-CoV-2-specific TCRs that had been generated with the MIRA antigen-specificity platform. Breadth was defined as the fraction of unique TCRs that were SARS-CoV-2-associated. Depth was defined as the fraction of total T cells that were SARS-CoV-2-associated. Using the MIRA data, each spike-specific TCR was mapped to the spike region that the TCR reacts to and placed in a CD4 or CD8 class. Log10-transformed breadth and depth values were compared by one-way ANOVA with Sidak's multiple comparisons tests. In its TCRdb copy, this immuneACCESS table keeps in-frame sequences only and misses some clones. Where compared with another copy, unresolved V genes explain less than half of these, and the others have no known cause. V, J and clone size are those of that table, while D and trimming were read from the DNA. This sample holds more than 150,000 clones; 94% were observed only once. The top ten clones comprise 7% to 9.5% of the sample.

For this clone: The antigen it recognizes is unknown. No base quality values were provided; no much bigger clone lies one nucleotide off.

According to the study, the label for this sample's time point signals: baseline before first vaccination. The vaccinee samples were drawn from two UK trials, COV001 and COV002, one of which was a single-blind randomized controlled phase 2/3 trial testing AZD1222 (ChAdOx1 nCoV-19) in healthy adults. For TCRbeta chain sequencing, PBMC samples were collected from trial participants at day 0 and at day 28 after the second dose. V is pruned by 3 bases and J by 1 base, leaving 1 base of the junction without a gene match. Its CDR3 holds 14 amino acids, cysteine through phenylalanine. The retained sequence is limited to the CDR3, 42 bases, with the frame set at the first base. The germline V gene (reference sequence) sets CDR1 to MNHEY and CDR2 to SMNVEV.

This sequence uses TRBV27 and TRBJ2-7; the central 9 bases match TRBD1. This clonotype was obtained from an adult in good health. The specimen was peripheral blood, collected on day 0 of AZD1222 vaccination. This receptor has the CDR3 CASSFGTGSYEQYF. DNA sequence: TGTGCCAGCAGTTTTGGGACAGGGTCCTACGAGCAGTACTTC.